The present T cell receptor (beta chain) was sequenced within a study of CD8 T cells in Susac syndrome. The study, taken as a whole, reports: As acknowledged by the study, its TCR sequencing and HLA analysis included a relatively small number of individuals.

The study sequenced TCR beta in blood CD8+ and CD4+ T cells. Definite or probable Susac syndrome was diagnosed using recently defined diagnostic criteria. The authors negatively isolated CD8+ and CD4+ T cells and FACS-enriched TEMRA cells. As concerns this clonotype: Its antigen is not identified.

Reverse transcription of about 0.5 to 1 ug RNA was performed with random hexamers. TCRdb used MiXCR to reprocess the immunoSEQ multiplex PCR reads, holding one entry per CDR3 protein. The sample lists 150,000 to 200,000 distinct CDR3 sequences; 90% to 96% were seen once. The CDR3 totals 14 residues. Germline CDR1 and CDR2: MNHEY and SMNVEV (reference sequence). V dropped 6 bases and J dropped 4 bases, with 15 bases sitting between them. The sample was CD4+ T cells from PBMCs. This sequence originates from a human donor with Susac syndrome. The chain is built from TRBV27 and TRBJ1-2; D possibly corresponds to TRBD1 (6 bases). This CDR3 is CASRWGQSPYGYTF. The DNA for the CDR3 is TGTGCCAGCAGATGGGGGCAGTCCCCCTATGGCTACACCTTC.